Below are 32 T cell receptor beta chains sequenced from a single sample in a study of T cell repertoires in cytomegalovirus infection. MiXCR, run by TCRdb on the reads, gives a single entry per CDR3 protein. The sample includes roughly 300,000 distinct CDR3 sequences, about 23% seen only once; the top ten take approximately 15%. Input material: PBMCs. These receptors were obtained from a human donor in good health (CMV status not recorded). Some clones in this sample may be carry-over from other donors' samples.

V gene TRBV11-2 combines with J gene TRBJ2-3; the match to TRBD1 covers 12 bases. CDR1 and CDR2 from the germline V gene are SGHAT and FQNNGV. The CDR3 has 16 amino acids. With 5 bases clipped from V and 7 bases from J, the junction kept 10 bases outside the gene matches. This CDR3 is CASSTPGTGGRNTQYF. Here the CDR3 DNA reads TGTGCCAGCAGCACCCCCGGGACAGGGGGCAGGAATACGCAGTATTTT.

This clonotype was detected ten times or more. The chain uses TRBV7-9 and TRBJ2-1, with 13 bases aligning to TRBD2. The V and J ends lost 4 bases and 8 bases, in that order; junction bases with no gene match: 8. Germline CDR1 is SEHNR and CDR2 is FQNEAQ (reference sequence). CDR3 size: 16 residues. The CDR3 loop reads CASSSGLAGNRDEQFF. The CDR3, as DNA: TGTGCCAGCAGCTCGGGACTAGCGGGGAATAGGGATGAGCAGTTCTTC.

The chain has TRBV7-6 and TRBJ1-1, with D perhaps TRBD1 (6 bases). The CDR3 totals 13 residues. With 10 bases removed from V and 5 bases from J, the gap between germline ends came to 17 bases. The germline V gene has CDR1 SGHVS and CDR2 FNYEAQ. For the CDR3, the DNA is TGTGCCACAGGGGCCCAGGGAAGGACTGAAGCTTTCTTT. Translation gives CATGAQGRTEAFF.

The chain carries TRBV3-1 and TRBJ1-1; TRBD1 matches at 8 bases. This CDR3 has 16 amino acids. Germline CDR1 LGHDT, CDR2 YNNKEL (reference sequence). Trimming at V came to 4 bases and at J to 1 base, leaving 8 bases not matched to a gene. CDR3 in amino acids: CASSPDRGGRNTEAFF. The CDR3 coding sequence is TGTGCCAGCAGCCCAGACAGGGGAGGTCGGAACACTGAAGCTTTCTTT.

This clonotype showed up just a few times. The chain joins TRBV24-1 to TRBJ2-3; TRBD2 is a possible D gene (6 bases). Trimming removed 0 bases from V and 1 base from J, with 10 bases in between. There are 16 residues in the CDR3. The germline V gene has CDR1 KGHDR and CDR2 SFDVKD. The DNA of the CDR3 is TGTGCCACCAGTGATTTGGTCGGGGGTGGCACAGATACGCAGTATTTT. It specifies CATSDLVGGGTDTQYF.

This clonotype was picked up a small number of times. The CDR3 here is CATQIAGTGVYEQYF. The CDR3 DNA follows: TGTGCCACCCAAATAGCTGGGACAGGGGTATACGAGCAGTACTTC. The chain carries TRBV28 and TRBJ2-7; 10 positions match TRBD1. The V gene's germline CDR1 is MDHEN and CDR2 SYDVKM. This CDR3 is 15 amino acids long. With V trimmed by 10 bases and J by 4 bases, 13 bases remained unmatched.

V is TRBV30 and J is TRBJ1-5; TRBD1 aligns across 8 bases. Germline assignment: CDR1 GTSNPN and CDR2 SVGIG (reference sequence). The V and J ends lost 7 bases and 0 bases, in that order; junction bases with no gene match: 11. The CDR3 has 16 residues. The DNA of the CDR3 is TGTGCCTTCAACAGGGGGTCTCGGAATAGCAATCAGCCCCAGCATTTT. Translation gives CAFNRGSRNSNQPQHF.

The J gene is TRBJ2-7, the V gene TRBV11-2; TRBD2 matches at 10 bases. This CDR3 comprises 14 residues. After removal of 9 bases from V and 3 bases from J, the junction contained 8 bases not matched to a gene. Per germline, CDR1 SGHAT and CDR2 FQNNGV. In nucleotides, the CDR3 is TGTGCCAGTGATTTTGGGACTAGCGTCTACGAGCAGTACTTC. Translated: CASDFGTSVYEQYF.

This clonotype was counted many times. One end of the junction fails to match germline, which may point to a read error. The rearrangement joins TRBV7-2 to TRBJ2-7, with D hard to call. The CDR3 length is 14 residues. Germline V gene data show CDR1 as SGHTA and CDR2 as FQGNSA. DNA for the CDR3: TGTGCCAGCAAGATAATACCAACAGAAACAATTTCGGACTTC. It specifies CASKIIPTETISDF.

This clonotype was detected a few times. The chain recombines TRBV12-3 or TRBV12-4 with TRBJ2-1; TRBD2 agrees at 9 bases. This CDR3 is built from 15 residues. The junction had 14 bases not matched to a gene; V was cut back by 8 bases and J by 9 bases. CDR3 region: CASSRLADYFSEQFF. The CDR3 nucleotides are TGTGCCAGCTCCCGACTAGCGGACTACTTCAGTGAGCAGTTCTTC.

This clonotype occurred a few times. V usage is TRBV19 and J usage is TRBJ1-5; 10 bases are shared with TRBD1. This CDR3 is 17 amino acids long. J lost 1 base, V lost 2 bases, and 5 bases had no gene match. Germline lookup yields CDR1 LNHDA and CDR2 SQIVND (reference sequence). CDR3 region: CASSIFRTGGSNQPQHF. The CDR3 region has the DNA TGTGCCAGTAGTATATTTCGGACAGGGGGGAGCAATCAGCCCCAGCATTTT.

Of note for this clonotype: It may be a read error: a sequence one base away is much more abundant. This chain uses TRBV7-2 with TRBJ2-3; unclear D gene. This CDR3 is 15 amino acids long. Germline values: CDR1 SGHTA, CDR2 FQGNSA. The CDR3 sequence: CASSSTHRNTNTQYF. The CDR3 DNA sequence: TGTGCCAGCAGCTCAACCCACAGAAACACAAATACGCAGTATTTT.

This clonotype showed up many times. The CDR3 DNA reads as TGTGCCAGCAGACCACAGGGAAACTATGGCTACACCTTC. Amino acids: CASRPQGNYGYTF. This rearrangement joins TRBV28 to TRBJ1-2; maybe TRBD1 (6 bases). V was pared by 6 bases and J by 2 bases, with 10 bases between. The CDR3 has 13 residues. In germline, CDR1 is MDHEN, CDR2 SYDVKM.

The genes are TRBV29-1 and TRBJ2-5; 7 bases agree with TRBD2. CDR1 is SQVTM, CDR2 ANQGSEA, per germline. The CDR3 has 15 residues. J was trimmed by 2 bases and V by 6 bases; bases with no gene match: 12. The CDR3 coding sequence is TGCAGCGTCGTGCGCGGGGGAGTCCCGCAAGAGACCCAGTACTTC. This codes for CSVVRGGVPQETQYF.

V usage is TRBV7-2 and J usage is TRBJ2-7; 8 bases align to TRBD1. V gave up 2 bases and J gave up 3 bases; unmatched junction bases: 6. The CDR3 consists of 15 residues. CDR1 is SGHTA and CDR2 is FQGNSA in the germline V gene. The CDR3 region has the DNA TGTGCCAGCAGCTTACAGGGGGCACCCAACTACGAGCAGTACTTC. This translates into CASSLQGAPNYEQYF.

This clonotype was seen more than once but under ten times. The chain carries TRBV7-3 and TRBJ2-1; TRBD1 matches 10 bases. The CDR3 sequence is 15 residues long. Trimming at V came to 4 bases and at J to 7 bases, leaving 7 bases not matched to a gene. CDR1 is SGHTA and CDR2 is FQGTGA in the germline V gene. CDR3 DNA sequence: TGTGCCAGCAGCTCGGACAGGGGGTTTCGGAATGAGCAGTTCTTC. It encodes CASSSDRGFRNEQFF.

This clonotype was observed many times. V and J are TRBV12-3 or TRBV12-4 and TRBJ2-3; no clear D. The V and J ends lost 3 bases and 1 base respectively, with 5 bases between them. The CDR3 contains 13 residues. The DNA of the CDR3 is TGTGCCAGCAGTTTTAGGGGCACAGATACGCAGTATTTT. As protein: CASSFRGTDTQYF.

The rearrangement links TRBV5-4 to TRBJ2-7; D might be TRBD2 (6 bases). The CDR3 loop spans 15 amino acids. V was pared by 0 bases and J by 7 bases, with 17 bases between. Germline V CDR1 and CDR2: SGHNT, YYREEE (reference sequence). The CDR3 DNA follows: TGTGCCAGCAGCTTGGCCGGGACTGGAGGATCGGAGCAGTACTTC. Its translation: CASSLAGTGGSEQYF.

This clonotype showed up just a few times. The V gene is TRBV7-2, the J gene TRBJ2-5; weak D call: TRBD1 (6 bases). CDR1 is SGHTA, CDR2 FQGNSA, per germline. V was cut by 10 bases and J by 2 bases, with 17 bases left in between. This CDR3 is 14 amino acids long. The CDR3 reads CATGSGAWQETQYF. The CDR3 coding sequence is TGTGCCACAGGTTCAGGGGCCTGGCAAGAGACCCAGTACTTC.

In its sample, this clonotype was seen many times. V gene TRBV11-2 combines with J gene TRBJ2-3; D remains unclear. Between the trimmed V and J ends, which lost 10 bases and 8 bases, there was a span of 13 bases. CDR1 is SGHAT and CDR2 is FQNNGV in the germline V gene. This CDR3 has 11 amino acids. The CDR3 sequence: CATTLMGTQYF. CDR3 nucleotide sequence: TGTGCCACCACGCTGATGGGTACGCAGTATTTT. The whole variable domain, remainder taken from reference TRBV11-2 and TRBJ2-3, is EAGVAQSPRYKIIEKRQSVAFWCNPISGHATLYWYQQILGQGPKLLIQFQNNGVVDDSQLPKDRFSAERLKGVDSTLKIQPAKLEDSAVYLCATTLMGTQYFGPGTRLTVL.

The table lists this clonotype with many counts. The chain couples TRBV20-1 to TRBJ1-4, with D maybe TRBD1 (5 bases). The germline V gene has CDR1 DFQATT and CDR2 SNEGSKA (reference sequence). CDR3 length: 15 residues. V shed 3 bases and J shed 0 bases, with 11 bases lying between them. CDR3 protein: CSASADSATNEKLFF. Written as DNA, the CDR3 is TGCAGTGCTAGCGCAGACAGTGCAACTAATGAAAAACTGTTTTTT.

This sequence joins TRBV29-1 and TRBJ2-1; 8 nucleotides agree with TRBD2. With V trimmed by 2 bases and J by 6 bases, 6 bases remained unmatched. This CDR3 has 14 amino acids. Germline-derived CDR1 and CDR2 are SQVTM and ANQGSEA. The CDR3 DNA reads TGCAGCGTTGAAAGGCGGGGGGCTTCCAATGAGCAGTTCTTC. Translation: CSVERRGASNEQFF.

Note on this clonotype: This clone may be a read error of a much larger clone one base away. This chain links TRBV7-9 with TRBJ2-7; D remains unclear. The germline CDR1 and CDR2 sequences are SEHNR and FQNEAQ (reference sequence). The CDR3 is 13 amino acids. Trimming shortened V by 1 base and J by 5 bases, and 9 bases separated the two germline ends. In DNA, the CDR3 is TGTGCCAGCAGCTTAGTCAAGACCCACGAGCAGTACTTC. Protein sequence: CASSLVKTHEQYF. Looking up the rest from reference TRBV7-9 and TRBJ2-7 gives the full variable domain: DTGVSQNPRHKITKRGQNVTFRCDPISEHNRLYWYRQTLGQGPEFLTYFQNEAQLEKSRLLSDRFSAERPKGSFSTLEIQRTEQGDSAMYLCASSLVKTHEQYFGPGTRLTVT.

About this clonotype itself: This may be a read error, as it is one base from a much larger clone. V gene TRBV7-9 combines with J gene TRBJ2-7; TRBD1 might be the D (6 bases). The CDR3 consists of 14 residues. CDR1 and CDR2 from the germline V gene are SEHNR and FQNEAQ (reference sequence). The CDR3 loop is CANSKQGLSYEQYF. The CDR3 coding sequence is TGTGCCAACAGCAAACAGGGCCTCTCCTACGAGCAGTACTTC.

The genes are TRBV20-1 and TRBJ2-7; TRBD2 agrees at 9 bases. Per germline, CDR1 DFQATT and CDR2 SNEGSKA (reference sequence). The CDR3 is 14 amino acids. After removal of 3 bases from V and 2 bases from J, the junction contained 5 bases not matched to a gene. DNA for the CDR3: TGCAGTGCTAGTTTGATAGCGGGAGCCTACGAGCAGTACTTC. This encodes CSASLIAGAYEQYF.

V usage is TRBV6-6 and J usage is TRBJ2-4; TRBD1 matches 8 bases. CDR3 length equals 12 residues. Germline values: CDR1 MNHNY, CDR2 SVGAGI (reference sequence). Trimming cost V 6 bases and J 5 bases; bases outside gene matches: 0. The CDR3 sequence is CASRDRENIQYF. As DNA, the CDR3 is TGTGCCAGCAGGGACAGGGAAAACATTCAGTACTTC.

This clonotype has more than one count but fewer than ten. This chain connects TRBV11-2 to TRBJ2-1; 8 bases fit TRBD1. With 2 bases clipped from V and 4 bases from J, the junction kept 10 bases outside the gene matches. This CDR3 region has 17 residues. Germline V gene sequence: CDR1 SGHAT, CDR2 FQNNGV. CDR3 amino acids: CASSLSFGQGVYNEQFF. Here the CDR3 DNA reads TGTGCCAGCAGCTTAAGCTTTGGACAGGGAGTATACAATGAGCAGTTCTTC. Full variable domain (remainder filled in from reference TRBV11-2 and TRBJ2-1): EAGVAQSPRYKIIEKRQSVAFWCNPISGHATLYWYQQILGQGPKLLIQFQNNGVVDDSQLPKDRFSAERLKGVDSTLKIQPAKLEDSAVYLCASSLSFGQGVYNEQFFGPGTRLTVL.

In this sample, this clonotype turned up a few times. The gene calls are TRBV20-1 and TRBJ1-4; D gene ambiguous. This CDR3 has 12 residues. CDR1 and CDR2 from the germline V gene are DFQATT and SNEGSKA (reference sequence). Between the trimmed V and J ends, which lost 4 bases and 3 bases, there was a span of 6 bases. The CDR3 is CSATLANEKLFF. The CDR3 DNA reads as TGCAGTGCTACGTTAGCTAATGAAAAACTGTTTTTT.

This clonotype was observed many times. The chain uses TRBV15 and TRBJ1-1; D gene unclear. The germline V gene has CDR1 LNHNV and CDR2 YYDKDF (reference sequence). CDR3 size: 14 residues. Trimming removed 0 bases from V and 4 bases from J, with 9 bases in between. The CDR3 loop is CATSRDLAGTEAFF. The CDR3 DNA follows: TGTGCCACCAGCAGAGATCTGGCAGGCACTGAAGCTTTCTTT.

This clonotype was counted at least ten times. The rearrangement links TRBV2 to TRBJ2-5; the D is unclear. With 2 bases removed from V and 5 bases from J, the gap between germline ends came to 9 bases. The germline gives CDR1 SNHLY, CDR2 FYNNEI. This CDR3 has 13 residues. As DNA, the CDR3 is TGTGCCAGCAGTGAACAGGTGGTCGAGACCCAGTACTTC. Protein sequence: CASSEQVVETQYF.

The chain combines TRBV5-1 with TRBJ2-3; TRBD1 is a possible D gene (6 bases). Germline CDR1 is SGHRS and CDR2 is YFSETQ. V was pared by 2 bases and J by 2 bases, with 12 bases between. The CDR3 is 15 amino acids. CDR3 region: CASSFLDSSTDTQYF. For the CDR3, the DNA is TGCGCCAGCAGCTTCCTGGACAGCTCCACAGATACGCAGTATTTT. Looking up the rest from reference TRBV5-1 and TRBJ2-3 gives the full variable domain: KAGVTQTPRYLIKTRGQQVTLSCSPISGHRSVSWYQQTPGQGLQFLFEYFSETQRNKGNFPGRFSGRQFSNSRSEMNVSTLELGDSALYLCASSFLDSSTDTQYFGPGTRLTVL.

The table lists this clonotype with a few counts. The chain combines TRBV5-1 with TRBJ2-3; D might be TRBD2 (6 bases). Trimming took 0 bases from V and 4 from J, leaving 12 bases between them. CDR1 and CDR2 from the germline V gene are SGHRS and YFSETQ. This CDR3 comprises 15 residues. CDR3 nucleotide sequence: TGCGCCAGCAGCTTGGATGGCGGGGTCTCAGATACGCAGTATTTT. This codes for CASSLDGGVSDTQYF.